This T cell receptor (beta chain) was obtained from a study of control samples from healthy donors and cancer patients. Method: immunoSEQ multiplex PCR; TCRdb's copy keeps in-frame clones and lacks some. The sample shows some 150,000 clones, about 95% of them seen only once. The sample was PBMCs. The sequence was obtained from a man aged 60 to 75 with colorectal cancer.

CDR3 nucleotide sequence: TGCGCCAGCAGCCCGACCGCAACTAATGAAAAACTGTTTTTT. Encoded protein: CASSPTATNEKLFF. This rearrangement joins TRBV5-1 to TRBJ1-4; D remains unclear. CDR1 is SGHRS, CDR2 YFSETQ, per germline. The CDR3 runs to 14 residues. The germline V and J ends were trimmed by 4 bases and 0 bases, with 7 bases remaining between them.